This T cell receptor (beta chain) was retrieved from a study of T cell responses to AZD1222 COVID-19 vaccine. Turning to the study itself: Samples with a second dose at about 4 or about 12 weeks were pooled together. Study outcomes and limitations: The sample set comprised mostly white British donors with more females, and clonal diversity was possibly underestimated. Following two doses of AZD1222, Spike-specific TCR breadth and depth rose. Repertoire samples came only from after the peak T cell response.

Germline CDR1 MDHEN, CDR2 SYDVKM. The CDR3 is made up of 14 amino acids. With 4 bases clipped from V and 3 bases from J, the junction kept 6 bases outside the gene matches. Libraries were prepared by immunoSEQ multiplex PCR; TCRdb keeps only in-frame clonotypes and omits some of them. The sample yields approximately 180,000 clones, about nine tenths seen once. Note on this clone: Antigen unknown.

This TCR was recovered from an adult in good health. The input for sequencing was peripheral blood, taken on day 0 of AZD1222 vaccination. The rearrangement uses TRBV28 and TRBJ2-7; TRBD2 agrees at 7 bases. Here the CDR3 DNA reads TGTGCCAGCAGTTGGGGGGGTATGGACTACGAGCAGTACTTC. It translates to CASSWGGMDYEQYF.